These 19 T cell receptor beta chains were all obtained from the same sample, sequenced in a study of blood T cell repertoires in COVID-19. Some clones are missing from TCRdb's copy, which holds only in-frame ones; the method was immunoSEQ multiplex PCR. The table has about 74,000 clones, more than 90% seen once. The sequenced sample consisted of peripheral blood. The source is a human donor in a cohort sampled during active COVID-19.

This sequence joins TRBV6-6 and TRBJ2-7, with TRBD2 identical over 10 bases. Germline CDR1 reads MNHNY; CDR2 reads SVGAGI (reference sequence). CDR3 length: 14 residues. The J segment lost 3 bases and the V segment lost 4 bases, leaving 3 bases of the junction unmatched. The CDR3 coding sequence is TGTGCCAGCAGTTCCCTAGCGGGAGTCTACGAGCAGTACTTC. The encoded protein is CASSSLAGVYEQYF.

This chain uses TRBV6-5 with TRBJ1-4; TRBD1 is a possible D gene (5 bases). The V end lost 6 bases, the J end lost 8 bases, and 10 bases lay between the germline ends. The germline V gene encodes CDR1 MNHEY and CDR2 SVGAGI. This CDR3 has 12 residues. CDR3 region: CASSPDREKLFF. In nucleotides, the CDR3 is TGTGCCAGCAGCCCCGACAGAGAAAAACTGTTTTTT.

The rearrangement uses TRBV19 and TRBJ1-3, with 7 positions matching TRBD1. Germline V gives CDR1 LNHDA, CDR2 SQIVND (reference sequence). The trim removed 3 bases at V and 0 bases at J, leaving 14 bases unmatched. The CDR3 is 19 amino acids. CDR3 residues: CASSIPFTGQAFSGNTIYF. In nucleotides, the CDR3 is TGTGCCAGTAGTATCCCATTCACCGGACAGGCCTTCTCTGGAAACACCATATATTTT.

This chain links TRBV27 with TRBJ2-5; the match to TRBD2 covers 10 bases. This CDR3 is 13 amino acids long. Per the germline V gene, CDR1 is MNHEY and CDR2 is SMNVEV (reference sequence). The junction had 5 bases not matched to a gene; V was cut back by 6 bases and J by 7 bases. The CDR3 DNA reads TGTGCCAGCAGAGGACTAGCGGAAGGGACCCAGTACTTC. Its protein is CASRGLAEGTQYF.

CDR3 sequence (DNA): TGTGCCAGCAGCTGGGACAGAGGGGAGACCCAGTACTTC. Protein: CASSWDRGETQYF. The chain couples TRBV5-6 to TRBJ2-5, with 7 bases lining up with TRBD1. The CDR3 contains 13 residues. The J segment lost 5 bases and the V segment lost 3 bases, leaving 4 bases of the junction unmatched. The germline V gene has CDR1 SGHDT and CDR2 YYEEEE.

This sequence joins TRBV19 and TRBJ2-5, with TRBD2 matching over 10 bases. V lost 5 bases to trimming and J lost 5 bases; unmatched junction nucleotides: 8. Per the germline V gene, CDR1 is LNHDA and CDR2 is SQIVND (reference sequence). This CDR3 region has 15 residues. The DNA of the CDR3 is TGTGCCAGTAGTCCCCGTCTAGCGGGAGTCGAGACCCAGTACTTC. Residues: CASSPRLAGVETQYF.

CDR3 region: CASSPVTGTRAIEQFF. In DNA, the CDR3 is TGCGCCAGCAGCCCAGTCACCGGGACTAGGGCGATTGAGCAGTTCTTC. This rearrangement joins TRBV4-3 to TRBJ2-1; 8 bases line up with TRBD2. V shed 4 bases, J shed 9 bases, and the junction held 14 bases outside the gene matches. From germline, CDR1 is LGHNA and CDR2 YSLEER. The CDR3 extends over 16 amino acids.

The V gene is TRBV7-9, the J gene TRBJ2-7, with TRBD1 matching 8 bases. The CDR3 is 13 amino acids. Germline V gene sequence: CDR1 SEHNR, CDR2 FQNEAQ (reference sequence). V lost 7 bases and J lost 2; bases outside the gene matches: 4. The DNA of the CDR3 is TGTGCCAGCAACGGACAGGGAACCTACGAGCAGTACTTC. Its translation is CASNGQGTYEQYF. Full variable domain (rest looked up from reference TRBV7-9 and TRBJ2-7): DTGVSQNPRHKITKRGQNVTFRCDPISEHNRLYWYRQTLGQGPEFLTYFQNEAQLEKSRLLSDRFSAERPKGSFSTLEIQRTEQGDSAMYLCASNGQGTYEQYFGPGTRLTVT.

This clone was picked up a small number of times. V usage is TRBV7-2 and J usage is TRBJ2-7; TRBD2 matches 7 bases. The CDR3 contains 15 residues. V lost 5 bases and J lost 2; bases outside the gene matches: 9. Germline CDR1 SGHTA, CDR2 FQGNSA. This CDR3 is CASSESSGPTYEQYF. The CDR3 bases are TGTGCCAGCAGCGAGAGTAGCGGGCCCACCTACGAGCAGTACTTC.

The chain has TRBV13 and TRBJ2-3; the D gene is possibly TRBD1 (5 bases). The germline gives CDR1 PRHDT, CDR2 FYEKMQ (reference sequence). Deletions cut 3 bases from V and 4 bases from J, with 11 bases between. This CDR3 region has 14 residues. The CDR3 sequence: CASSLGIQADTQYF. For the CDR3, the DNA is TGTGCCAGCAGCTTGGGTATACAGGCAGATACGCAGTATTTT.

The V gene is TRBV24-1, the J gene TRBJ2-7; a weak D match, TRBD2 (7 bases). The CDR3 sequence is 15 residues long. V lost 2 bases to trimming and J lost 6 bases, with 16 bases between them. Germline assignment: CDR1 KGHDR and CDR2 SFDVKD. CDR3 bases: TGTGCCACCAGTGATTGGGGGGGCCCAGTGGGCGAGCAGTACTTC. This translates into CATSDWGGPVGEQYF.

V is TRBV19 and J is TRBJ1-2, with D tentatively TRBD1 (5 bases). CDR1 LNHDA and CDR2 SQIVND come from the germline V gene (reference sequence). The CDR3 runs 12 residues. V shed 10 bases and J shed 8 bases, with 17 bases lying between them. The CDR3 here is CATREGVGGYTF. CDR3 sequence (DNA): TGTGCCACCCGAGAAGGGGTGGGAGGCTACACCTTC.

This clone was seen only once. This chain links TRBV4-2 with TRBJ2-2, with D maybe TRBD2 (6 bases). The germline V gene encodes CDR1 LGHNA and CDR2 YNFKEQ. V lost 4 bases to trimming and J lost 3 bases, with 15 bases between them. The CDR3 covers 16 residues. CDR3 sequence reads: CASSRVGREDTGELFF. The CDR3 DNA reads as TGTGCCAGCAGCCGGGTAGGCAGGGAGGACACCGGGGAGCTGTTTTTT.

The CDR3 DNA sequence: TGTGCCAGCAGCCCCCGGGACAGCACCTACGAGCAGTACTTC. This gives the protein CASSPRDSTYEQYF. The rearrangement links TRBV9 to TRBJ2-7; 7 positions agree with TRBD1. V lost 4 bases to trimming and J lost 2 bases; unmatched junction nucleotides: 6. The CDR3 has 14 residues. Germline loops: CDR1 SGDLS, CDR2 YYNGEE.

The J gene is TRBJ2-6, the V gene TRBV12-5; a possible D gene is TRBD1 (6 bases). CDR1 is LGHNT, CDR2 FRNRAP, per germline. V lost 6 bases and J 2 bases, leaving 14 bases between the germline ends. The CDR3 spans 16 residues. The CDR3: CASGPQGTPGANVLTF. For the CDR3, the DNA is TGTGCTAGTGGCCCACAGGGTACACCTGGGGCCAACGTCCTGACTTTC.

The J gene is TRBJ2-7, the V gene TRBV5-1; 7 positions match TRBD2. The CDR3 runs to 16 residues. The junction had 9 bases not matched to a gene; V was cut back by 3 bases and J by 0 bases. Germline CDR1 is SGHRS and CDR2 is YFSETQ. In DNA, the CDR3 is TGCGCCAGCAGCTACGGACTAGAGCGGGGCTCCTACGAGCAGTACTTC. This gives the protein CASSYGLERGSYEQYF.

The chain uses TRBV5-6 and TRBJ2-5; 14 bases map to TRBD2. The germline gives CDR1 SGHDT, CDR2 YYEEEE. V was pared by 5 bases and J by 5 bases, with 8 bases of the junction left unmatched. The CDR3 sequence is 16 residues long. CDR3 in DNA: TGTGCCAGCAGTTCCGTGACTAGCGGGAGGGTGGAGACCCAGTACTTC. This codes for CASSSVTSGRVETQYF.

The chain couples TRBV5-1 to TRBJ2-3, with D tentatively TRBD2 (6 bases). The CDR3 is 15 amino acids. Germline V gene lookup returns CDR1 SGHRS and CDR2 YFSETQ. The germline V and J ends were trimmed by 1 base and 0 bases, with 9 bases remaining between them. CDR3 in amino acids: CASSLSGLSTDTQYF. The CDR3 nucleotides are TGCGCCAGCAGCTTGAGCGGGCTTAGCACAGATACGCAGTATTTT.

CDR3 coding DNA: TGCGCCAGCAGCCGGGACAGCCTGAACACTGAAGCTTTCTTT. Translating gives CASSRDSLNTEAFF. The V call is TRBV5-1, the J call TRBJ1-1, with 7 bases identical to TRBD1. This CDR3 is 14 amino acids long. Germline assignment: CDR1 SGHRS and CDR2 YFSETQ. With V trimmed by 4 bases and J by 0 bases, 3 bases remained unmatched.